A selection of T cell receptor beta chains follows, all from one sample in a study of control samples from healthy donors and cancer patients. Using immunoSEQ multiplex PCR, the repertoire was profiled, and TCRdb retains in-frame clones only, with some absent. This table has some 74,000 clones, over 80% appearing once. Material for sequencing was blood. All receptors derive from a man aged 60-69 years in good health. Both conserved end residues are part of each CDR3. Fields, in order: J gene, clone size, V gene, D gene, CDR3 DNA, CDR3 protein. The D gene is left open where the match is weak. Clone size is shown for a subset of rows, as once, few, many or a class of expanded clone.

TRBJ1-2 - TRBV5-1 - TGCGCCAGCAGCTTCTCAGGAGCGGATGGCTACACCTTC CASSFSGADGYTF
TRBJ2-1 - TRBV4-3 - TGCGCCAGCAGCCAAGATCCGGGGTCCGGCCAATACAATGAGCAGTTCTTC CASSQDPGSGQYNEQFF
TRBJ2-2 - TRBV4-3 - TGCGCCAGCAGCCAAGATTGGAACACCGGGGAGCTGTTTTTT CASSQDWNTGELFF
TRBJ2-4 - TRBV7-9 - TGTGCCAGCAGCCCCAGACCCCAATCCGTGGTTCAGTACTTC CASSPRPQSVVQYF
TRBJ2-5 once TRBV6-6 - TGTGCCAGCAGTTACGACCAAGAGACCCAGTACTTC CASSYDQETQYF
TRBJ2-1 - TRBV28 TRBD1 TGTGCCAGCAGTTTAATGAGGTACGACAGGGGCTACTCCTACAATGAGCAGTTCTTC CASSLMRYDRGYSYNEQFF
TRBJ1-1 - TRBV19 - TGTGCCAGTAGTGTAACCCTCGGTGAAGCTTTCTTT CASSVTLGEAFF
TRBJ2-7 once TRBV5-5 TRBD1 TGTGCCAGCAGCGCTCAAGGGACAGCCTCCTACGAGCAGTACTTC CASSAQGTASYEQYF
TRBJ1-3 - TRBV6-5 - TGTGCCAGCAGTCGGTCAGCTCACTCTGGAAACACCATATATTTT CASSRSAHSGNTIYF
TRBJ1-2 - TRBV7-2 - TGTGCCAGCAGCTTAGACATCGGATATGGCTACACCTTC CASSLDIGYGYTF
TRBJ2-1 - TRBV11-2 - TGTGCCAGCAGCTCTTCACGTGGTGGCCGGGGATACAATGAGCAGTTCTTC CASSSSRGGRGYNEQFF
TRBJ2-7 - TRBV12-3/TRBV12-4 - TGTGCCAGCAGTTTAGCAGGGTGGGACGAGCAGTACTTC CASSLAGWDEQYF
TRBJ2-1 once TRBV28 - TGTGCCAGGCAGGGGGGACCCCTCGGCTGTGAGCAGTTCTTC CARQGGPLGCEQFF
TRBJ2-2 medium-sized TRBV4-2 TRBD2 TGTGCCAGCAGCCAAGTCCTAGCGGCAACGAACACCGGGGAGCTGTTTTTT CASSQVLAATNTGELFF
TRBJ1-1 - TRBV25-1 TRBD1 TGTGCCAGCAGTAGTTTTCAGGGGGCAACTGAAGCTTTCTTT CASSSFQGATEAFF
TRBJ2-3 - TRBV6-6 - TGTGCCAGCAGTTACCCGCGGGGTCAGCGCACAGATACGCAGTATTTT CASSYPRGQRTDTQYF
TRBJ1-6 - TRBV4-3 - TGCGCCAGCAGCCGGGGCGTCTCACCCCTCCACTTT CASSRGVSPLHF
TRBJ2-2 - TRBV19 TRBD2 TGTGCCAGTAGCGTAGCGGGAGAGTGGACCGGGGAGCTGTTTTTT CASSVAGEWTGELFF
TRBJ1-1 - TRBV18 - TGTGCCAGCTCACCACCAGGGGTAGATACTGAAGCTTTCTTT CASSPPGVDTEAFF
TRBJ2-3 - TRBV7-6 - TGTGCCAGCAGCTTAGTGGGCGGAACCACATCAGATACGCAGTATTTT CASSLVGGTTSDTQYF
TRBJ2-2 - TRBV5-6 - TGTGCCAGCAGCTGGAGCGTGGCCGGGGAGCTGTTTTTT CASSWSVAGELFF
TRBJ2-1 - TRBV11-2 TRBD2 TGTGCCAGCAGCTTAGAAGGCGGGAGAACTGAGCAGTTCTTC CASSLEGGRTEQFF